This is a list of T cell receptor beta chains from one sample in a study of T-cell memory formation after mild COVID-19. TCRdb analysed the 5' RACE reads with MiXCR anew, one entry per CDR3 protein. The table records 110,000 or so distinct CDR3 sequences, 22% of them present only once. Material for sequencing was PBMCs or a T cell subset sorted from them (not recorded which). All receptors come from a man between 18 and 35 years old who had mild COVID-19 (a few samples of this study predate the infection). Cell type and time point are not known. Both conserved end residues are part of each CDR3. The D gene is left open where the match is weak. Clone size is stated in some rows and not others, as once, few, many or a class when expanded.

clone size: -; J gene: TRBJ1-3; D gene: -; V gene: TRBV29-1; CDR3 protein: CSVEDRFSGRSSGNTIYF; CDR3 DNA: TGCAGCGTTGAAGATCGCTTCTCGGGGCGGAGCTCTGGAAACACCATATATTTT
clone size: -; J gene: TRBJ2-3; D gene: -; V gene: TRBV4-1; CDR3 protein: CASSPGTHDSTDTQYF; CDR3 DNA: TGCGCCAGCAGCCCCGGGACACACGACAGCACAGATACGCAGTATTTT
clone size: -; J gene: TRBJ2-6; D gene: -; V gene: TRBV6-5; CDR3 protein: CASTHFGEGANVLTF; CDR3 DNA: TGTGCCAGCACCCACTTCGGGGAAGGGGCCAACGTCCTGACTTTC
clone size: -; J gene: TRBJ2-1; D gene: -; V gene: TRBV4-1; CDR3 protein: CASSQVRIGVPGAYNEQFF; CDR3 DNA: TGCGCCAGCAGCCAAGTACGGATAGGAGTCCCCGGGGCCTACAATGAGCAGTTCTTC
clone size: -; J gene: TRBJ2-7; D gene: TRBD2; V gene: TRBV5-4; CDR3 protein: CASSMGGDYYEQYF; CDR3 DNA: TGTGCCAGCAGCATGGGCGGGGACTACTACGAGCAGTACTTC
clone size: -; J gene: TRBJ2-2; D gene: -; V gene: TRBV24-1; CDR3 protein: CATSGRGKASNTGELFF; CDR3 DNA: TGTGCCACCAGTGGTAGGGGGAAAGCATCGAACACCGGGGAGCTGTTTTTT
clone size: -; J gene: TRBJ2-2; D gene: TRBD2; V gene: TRBV12-3/TRBV12-4; CDR3 protein: CASSDGTSGGVTGELFF; CDR3 DNA: TGTGCCAGCAGTGACGGGACTAGCGGGGGGGTGACCGGGGAGCTGTTTTTT
clone size: -; J gene: TRBJ2-7; D gene: -; V gene: TRBV6-5; CDR3 protein: CASSYSISGGDYEQYF; CDR3 DNA: TGTGCCAGCAGTTACTCTATTTCCGGGGGAGATTACGAGCAGTACTTC
clone size: -; J gene: TRBJ2-3; D gene: -; V gene: TRBV12-5; CDR3 protein: CASGLVGRRTDTQYF; CDR3 DNA: TGTGCTAGTGGTTTGGTGGGACGTAGGACAGATACGCAGTATTTT
clone size: -; J gene: TRBJ2-5; D gene: -; V gene: TRBV29-1; CDR3 protein: CSVELGVRLQETQYF; CDR3 DNA: TGCAGCGTTGAACTGGGTGTTCGGCTCCAAGAGACCCAGTACTTC
clone size: -; J gene: TRBJ2-3; D gene: -; V gene: TRBV7-8; CDR3 protein: CASSFTRLADTQYF; CDR3 DNA: TGTGCCAGCAGCTTTACAAGACTCGCAGATACGCAGTATTTT
clone size: -; J gene: TRBJ2-6; D gene: -; V gene: TRBV4-3; CDR3 protein: CASSQSAVKGANVLTF; CDR3 DNA: TGCGCCAGCAGCCAATCCGCCGTAAAGGGGGCCAACGTCCTGACTTTC
clone size: few; J gene: TRBJ2-6; D gene: -; V gene: TRBV7-9; CDR3 protein: CASSLAGTGANVLTF; CDR3 DNA: TGTGCCAGCAGCTTAGCAGGGACCGGGGCCAACGTCCTGACTTTC
clone size: -; J gene: TRBJ2-1; D gene: -; V gene: TRBV7-3; CDR3 protein: CASSPSGSSYNEQFF; CDR3 DNA: TGTGCCAGCAGCCCATCGGGGAGCTCCTACAATGAGCAGTTCTTC
clone size: few; J gene: TRBJ2-5; D gene: TRBD1; V gene: TRBV9; CDR3 protein: CASSAQGYQETQYF; CDR3 DNA: TGTGCCAGCAGCGCACAGGGGTACCAAGAGACCCAGTACTTC
clone size: -; J gene: TRBJ2-1; D gene: -; V gene: TRBV12-3/TRBV12-4; CDR3 protein: CASSLGVEGNNEQFF; CDR3 DNA: TGTGCCAGCAGTTTAGGGGTTGAGGGAAACAATGAGCAGTTCTTC
clone size: -; J gene: TRBJ2-6; D gene: TRBD2; V gene: TRBV7-6; CDR3 protein: CASSLGLAGPGANVLTF; CDR3 DNA: TGTGCCAGCAGCTTAGGGCTAGCGGGGCCTGGGGCCAACGTCCTGACTTTC
clone size: few; J gene: TRBJ2-3; D gene: -; V gene: TRBV7-6; CDR3 protein: CASSLAVPDTQYF; CDR3 DNA: TGTGCCAGCAGCTTAGCCGTCCCAGATACGCAGTATTTT
clone size: -; J gene: TRBJ2-5; D gene: -; V gene: TRBV7-2; CDR3 protein: CASSPIGTLKETQYF; CDR3 DNA: TGTGCCAGCAGCCCAATCGGGACACTGAAAGAGACCCAGTACTTC
clone size: once; J gene: TRBJ2-3; D gene: -; V gene: TRBV21-1; CDR3 protein: CASSVTTGTITDTQYF; CDR3 DNA: TGTGCCAGCAGCGTCACGACCGGGACTATCACAGATACGCAGTATTTT
clone size: -; J gene: TRBJ1-2; D gene: -; V gene: TRBV7-9; CDR3 protein: CASSRPFTTPNYGYTF; CDR3 DNA: TGTGCCAGCAGCCGACCTTTTACAACCCCTAACTATGGCTACACCTTC
clone size: -; J gene: TRBJ2-1; D gene: -; V gene: TRBV15; CDR3 protein: CAVQGGGGDEQFF; CDR3 DNA: TGTGCCGTTCAGGGTGGGGGCGGCGATGAGCAGTTCTTC
clone size: few; J gene: TRBJ1-5; D gene: -; V gene: TRBV27; CDR3 protein: CASSWGSGPNQPQHF; CDR3 DNA: TGTGCCAGCAGTTGGGGCAGCGGGCCCAATCAGCCCCAGCATTTT
clone size: few; J gene: TRBJ1-2; D gene: TRBD1; V gene: TRBV5-6; CDR3 protein: CASSSGTGIYGYTF; CDR3 DNA: TGTGCCAGCAGCTCCGGGACAGGGATCTATGGCTACACCTTC
clone size: -; J gene: TRBJ2-1; D gene: TRBD2; V gene: TRBV7-9; CDR3 protein: CASSSPPSSGSQDEQFF; CDR3 DNA: TGTGCCAGCAGCTCCCCCCCCTCTAGCGGCTCTCAGGATGAGCAGTTCTTC
clone size: few; J gene: TRBJ1-1; D gene: -; V gene: TRBV4-3; CDR3 protein: CASSQDRVMNTEAFF; CDR3 DNA: TGCGCCAGCAGCCAAGACCGGGTGATGAACACTGAAGCTTTCTTT
clone size: few; J gene: TRBJ2-7; D gene: TRBD1; V gene: TRBV18; CDR3 protein: CASSPPRQGYEQYF; CDR3 DNA: TGTGCCAGCTCACCACCACGACAGGGCTACGAGCAGTACTTC
clone size: many; J gene: TRBJ2-1; D gene: -; V gene: TRBV11-2; CDR3 protein: CASSLEGSSYNEQFF; CDR3 DNA: TGTGCCAGCAGCTTAGAGGGAAGCTCCTACAATGAGCAGTTCTTC
clone size: -; J gene: TRBJ2-5; D gene: -; V gene: TRBV14; CDR3 protein: CASSPPTATRVGETQYF; CDR3 DNA: TGTGCCAGCAGCCCGCCGACAGCTACCAGAGTGGGAGAGACCCAGTACTTC
clone size: -; J gene: TRBJ1-2; D gene: TRBD1; V gene: TRBV15; CDR3 protein: CATSREGGQVVTFAGYTF; CDR3 DNA: TGTGCCACCAGCAGAGAAGGGGGCCAAGTTGTGACGTTTGCTGGCTACACCTTC
clone size: -; J gene: TRBJ1-5; D gene: TRBD1; V gene: TRBV5-5; CDR3 protein: CASSGTGTPQHF; CDR3 DNA: TGTGCCAGCAGCGGGACAGGGACGCCCCAGCATTTT
clone size: few; J gene: TRBJ2-1; D gene: TRBD2; V gene: TRBV11-2; CDR3 protein: CASSLESGGAPEQFF; CDR3 DNA: TGTGCCAGCAGCTTAGAGAGCGGGGGGGCCCCTGAGCAGTTCTTC
clone size: few; J gene: TRBJ2-4; D gene: TRBD2; V gene: TRBV6-2/TRBV6-3; CDR3 protein: CASTVGGAANIQYF; CDR3 DNA: TGTGCCAGCACCGTCGGGGGGGCCGCAAACATTCAGTACTTC
clone size: many; J gene: TRBJ2-5; D gene: TRBD2; V gene: TRBV12-3/TRBV12-4; CDR3 protein: CASRGETSGVSETQYF; CDR3 DNA: TGTGCCAGCAGGGGTGAGACTAGCGGGGTATCGGAGACCCAGTACTTC
clone size: few; J gene: TRBJ2-1; D gene: TRBD2; V gene: TRBV12-5; CDR3 protein: CASGFGLADEQFF; CDR3 DNA: TGTGCTAGTGGTTTTGGGCTAGCGGATGAGCAGTTCTTC
clone size: few; J gene: TRBJ1-2; D gene: TRBD1; V gene: TRBV5-5; CDR3 protein: CASSSGTGNYGYTF; CDR3 DNA: TGTGCCAGCAGCTCAGGGACAGGGAACTATGGCTACACCTTC
clone size: few; J gene: TRBJ2-5; D gene: -; V gene: TRBV28; CDR3 protein: CASSPPVRGGQETQYF; CDR3 DNA: TGTGCCAGCAGCCCACCCGTAAGGGGGGGCCAAGAGACCCAGTACTTC
clone size: -; J gene: TRBJ1-2; D gene: -; V gene: TRBV11-2; CDR3 protein: CASSTGILNYGYTF; CDR3 DNA: TGTGCCAGCAGCACAGGGATCCTGAACTATGGCTACACCTTC
clone size: -; J gene: TRBJ1-4; D gene: -; V gene: TRBV12-5; CDR3 protein: CASGPLHEEKLFF; CDR3 DNA: TGTGCTAGTGGTCCGCTACATGAAGAAAAACTGTTTTTT
clone size: -; J gene: TRBJ2-2; D gene: TRBD1; V gene: TRBV6-2/TRBV6-3; CDR3 protein: CASTRDSDGELFF; CDR3 DNA: TGTGCCAGCACCCGGGACAGTGACGGGGAGCTGTTTTTT
clone size: few; J gene: TRBJ1-1; D gene: TRBD1; V gene: TRBV9; CDR3 protein: CASSAGQGAYTEAFF; CDR3 DNA: TGTGCCAGCAGCGCCGGACAGGGGGCATACACTGAAGCTTTCTTT